The 15 T cell receptor beta chains given below trace back to one sample, sequenced in a study of blood T cell repertoires in COVID-19. This table comes from immunoSEQ multiplex PCR, and its TCRdb copy is limited to in-frame clones, with some not included. This repertoire shows 95,000 to 150,000 clones, 80% found once; its top ten account for 25%. The sequenced material came from peripheral blood. The receptor set was obtained from a human donor in a cohort sampled during active COVID-19.

The chain uses TRBV27 and TRBJ2-2, with 7 positions matching TRBD2. The ends lost 2 bases at V and 4 bases at J; junction bases unmatched: 4. This CDR3 contains 15 residues. The germline CDR1 and CDR2 sequences are MNHEY and SMNVEV (reference sequence). In DNA, the CDR3 is TGTGCCAGCAGTTTAATGCGGGAGACCACCGGGGAGCTGTTTTTT. This sequence encodes CASSLMRETTGELFF.

V and J are TRBV9 and TRBJ2-2; no definite D call. This CDR3 contains 15 residues. Trimming stripped 0 bases from V and 0 bases from J, with 6 bases between. The V gene's germline CDR1 is SGDLS and CDR2 YYNGEE. The CDR3 sequence is CASSVGQTNTGELFF. CDR3 DNA: TGTGCCAGCAGCGTAGGCCAGACGAACACCGGGGAGCTGTTTTTT.

The chain is built from TRBV4-2 and TRBJ2-7; 8 nucleotides align to TRBD1. V dropped 2 bases and J dropped 6; count of bases not matched to a gene: 9. The CDR3 length is 15 residues. Germline loops: CDR1 LGHNA, CDR2 YNFKEQ. CDR3 residues: CASSQFGQGAREQYF. The CDR3 DNA reads as TGTGCCAGCAGCCAATTTGGACAGGGCGCGCGCGAGCAGTACTTC.

The chain has TRBV28 and TRBJ2-2, with D uncertain. Germline loops: CDR1 MDHEN, CDR2 SYDVKM. The length of the CDR3 is 20 residues. V was cut by 5 bases and J by 0 bases, with 25 bases left in between. The CDR3 reads CASSAPVYITLLANTGELFF. CDR3 nucleotides: TGTGCCAGCAGTGCCCCGGTATATATTACGCTCCTAGCGAACACCGGGGAGCTGTTTTTT. The whole variable domain, filled in from reference TRBV28 and TRBJ2-2, reads DVKVTQSSRYLVKRTGEKVFLECVQDMDHENMFWYRQDPGLGLRLIYFSYDVKMKEKGDIPEGYSVSREKKERFSLILESASTNQTSMYLCASSAPVYITLLANTGELFFGEGSRLTVL.

The chain joins TRBV24-1 to TRBJ1-5; TRBD1 aligns across 9 bases. Germline-derived CDR1 and CDR2 are KGHDR and SFDVKD. The V and J ends lost 5 bases and 6 bases, in that order; junction bases with no gene match: 1. The CDR3 is 13 residues long. The CDR3 protein is CATSGQGGQPQHF. The CDR3 bases are TGTGCCACCAGTGGACAGGGGGGTCAGCCCCAGCATTTT.

This clone appeared a few times. V and J are TRBV30 and TRBJ1-2; D uncertain. V was pared by 0 bases and J by 6 bases, with 14 bases between. The CDR3 length is 14 residues. The V gene's germline CDR1 is GTSNPN and CDR2 SVGIG (reference sequence). This CDR3 is CAWSVERVGHGYTF. CDR3 DNA: TGTGCCTGGAGTGTAGAGAGGGTTGGGCATGGCTACACCTTC.

V usage is TRBV5-1 and J usage is TRBJ1-2; D perhaps matches TRBD1 (5 bases). Trimming took 1 base from V and 6 from J, leaving 13 bases between them. This CDR3 spans 14 amino acids. Germline assignment: CDR1 SGHRS and CDR2 YFSETQ. The CDR3 sequence: CASSLMTAKDGYTF. The CDR3 DNA reads as TGCGCCAGCAGCTTGATGACAGCGAAAGATGGCTACACCTTC.

CDR3 amino acids: CASSLPGGWGEAFF. The DNA of the CDR3 is TGTGCCAGCAGCTTACCAGGGGGCTGGGGTGAAGCTTTCTTT. The chain carries TRBV5-4 and TRBJ1-1, with 8 bases aligning to TRBD1. V shed 2 bases, J shed 7 bases, and the junction held 7 bases outside the gene matches. The CDR3 has 14 residues. Germline-derived CDR1 and CDR2 are SGHNT and YYREEE (reference sequence).

The genes are TRBV7-2 and TRBJ2-1, with D perhaps matching TRBD2 (6 bases). V was clipped by 5 bases and J by 6 bases, with 14 bases between them. The CDR3 length is 14 residues. Germline V gene sequence: CDR1 SGHTA, CDR2 FQGNSA. The chain's CDR3 is CASSPRREANEQFF. The CDR3 DNA sequence: TGTGCCAGCAGCCCTAGAAGGGAGGCCAATGAGCAGTTCTTC.

The chain joins TRBV18 to TRBJ2-1; TRBD2 matches at 9 bases. Germline V gene lookup returns CDR1 KGHSH and CDR2 LQKENI. The CDR3 spans 16 residues. V was clipped by 3 bases and J by 0 bases; unmatched bases: 3. CDR3 in amino acids: CASSPGTSLSYNEQFF. The CDR3 DNA sequence: TGTGCCAGCTCACCTGGGACTAGCCTCTCCTACAATGAGCAGTTCTTC.

This clone was picked up one time. The rearrangement links TRBV5-1 to TRBJ2-6, with TRBD1 matching 8 bases. Germline assignment: CDR1 SGHRS and CDR2 YFSETQ. V gave up 3 bases and J gave up 2 bases; unmatched junction bases: 10. The CDR3 runs to 18 residues. As DNA, the CDR3 is TGCGCCAGCAGCTCTTCCGGGACAGGTATGCCTGGGGCCAACGTCCTGACTTTC. The encoded protein is CASSSSGTGMPGANVLTF.

The CDR3: CASSFQTRTEAFF. CDR3 coding DNA: TGTGCCAGCAGCTTCCAAACACGAACTGAAGCTTTCTTT. The V gene is TRBV11-2, the J gene TRBJ1-1; no firm D call. This CDR3 has 13 amino acids. Germline assignment: CDR1 SGHAT and CDR2 FQNNGV. V lost 3 bases and J lost 5, with 10 bases in between.

The V gene is TRBV11-2, the J gene TRBJ2-1; tentative D call: TRBD1 (6 bases). Germline lookup yields CDR1 SGHAT and CDR2 FQNNGV. V lost 5 bases, J lost 5 bases, and 19 bases lay in between. The CDR3 contains 16 residues. The DNA for the CDR3 is TGTGCCAGCAGCCCCGTGAGGGGGAGCCCCCACAATGAGCAGTTCTTC. This sequence encodes CASSPVRGSPHNEQFF.

The chain joins TRBV30 to TRBJ1-4; D gene unclear. The CDR3 spans 13 residues. Looked up from germline, CDR1 is GTSNPN and CDR2 is SVGIG (reference sequence). V gave up 4 bases and J gave up 0 bases, with 6 bases separating them. Written as DNA, the CDR3 is TGTGCCTGGAATAGAGCAACTAATGAAAAACTGTTTTTT. Its protein is CAWNRATNEKLFF. The full variable domain, rest sourced from reference TRBV30 and TRBJ1-4, is SQTIHQWPATLVQPVGSPLSLECTVEGTSNPNLYWYRQAAGRGLQLLFYSVGIGQISSEVPQNLSASRPQDRQFILSSKKLLLSDSGFYLCAWNRATNEKLFFGSGTQLSVL.

This clone has only one observation. The chain carries TRBV6-2 or TRBV6-3 and TRBJ2-5, with 7 nucleotides matching TRBD2. The V gene end was trimmed by 4 bases and the J gene end by 2 bases; junction bases not matched to a gene: 4. The CDR3 is made up of 14 amino acids. Germline V gene lookup returns CDR1 MNHEY and CDR2 SVGEGT. The CDR3 bases are TGTGCCAGCAGTTCTTCTAGCGGTCAAGAGACCCAGTACTTC. Its protein product is CASSSSSGQETQYF.